This is a list of T cell receptor beta chains from one sample in a study of cytomegalovirus exposure and HLA in healthy donors. The assay was immunoSEQ multiplex PCR, and TCRdb's table has in-frame clones only and misses some. This table holds under 200,000 clones, around 85% found once. The sample was PBMCs. The receptors shown here come from a human donor in good health. Each CDR3 is given with its conserved first and last residue. Each record gives: D gene, V gene, clone size, J gene, CDR3 protein, CDR3 DNA. The D gene is left open where the match is weak. Clone size is stated in some rows and not others, as once, few, many or a class when expanded.

D: .
V: TRBV18
size: .
J: TRBJ2-5
CDR3: CASSSSEFRGANQETQYF
DNA: TGTGCCAGCTCCTCATCTGAGTTCCGGGGGGCAAACCAAGAGACCCAGTACTTC

D: .
V: TRBV6-4
size: .
J: TRBJ2-6
CDR3: CASSSGAAGANVLTF
DNA: TGTGCCAGCAGTTCAGGGGCAGCCGGGGCCAACGTCCTGACTTTC

D: TRBD1
V: TRBV19
size: .
J: TRBJ2-7
CDR3: CASSIGAGGAYEQYF
DNA: TGTGCCAGTAGTATTGGTGCAGGGGGCGCCTACGAGCAGTACTTC

D: TRBD2
V: TRBV6-6
size: .
J: TRBJ2-7
CDR3: CASSRLAGGRDEQYF
DNA: TGTGCCAGCAGTCGACTAGCGGGGGGGCGGGACGAGCAGTACTTC

D: .
V: TRBV27
size: .
J: TRBJ1-1
CDR3: CASAALGRTEAFF
DNA: TGTGCCAGCGCGGCTTTGGGGAGAACTGAAGCTTTCTTT

D: TRBD1
V: TRBV7-8
size: .
J: TRBJ1-1
CDR3: CASSPARDRQNTEAFF
DNA: TGTGCCAGCAGCCCCGCCCGGGACAGACAGAACACTGAAGCTTTCTTT

D: .
V: TRBV12-5
size: .
J: TRBJ2-3
CDR3: CASDVQVTSTDTQYF
DNA: TGTGCTAGTGACGTACAGGTCACTAGCACAGATACGCAGTATTTT

D: .
V: TRBV4-2
size: .
J: TRBJ1-6
CDR3: CASSQVGIRDSPLHF
DNA: TGTGCCAGCAGCCAAGTTGGGATCAGGGATTCACCCCTCCACTTT

D: .
V: TRBV15
size: once
J: TRBJ1-1
CDR3: CATSSRGRGGWYTEAFF
DNA: TGTGCCACCAGCAGTCGAGGTCGGGGGGGTTGGTACACTGAAGCTTTCTTT

D: .
V: TRBV7-9
size: .
J: TRBJ1-2
CDR3: CASSDLRSSYYGYTF
DNA: TGTGCCAGCAGCGATCTCCGGAGTTCGTACTATGGCTACACCTTC

D: TRBD2
V: TRBV10-1
size: .
J: TRBJ2-5
CDR3: CASSEHRGLAGGEETQYF
DNA: TGCGCCAGCAGTGAACATCGAGGACTAGCGGGCGGGGAAGAGACCCAGTACTTC

D: .
V: TRBV6-5
size: .
J: TRBJ1-5
CDR3: CASSSETGVAGPQHF
DNA: TGTGCCAGCAGTTCCGAAACCGGGGTAGCAGGACCCCAGCATTTT

D: .
V: TRBV6-6
size: .
J: TRBJ1-1
CDR3: CASSIVNTEAFF
DNA: TGTGCCAGCAGTATTGTAAACACTGAAGCTTTCTTT

D: .
V: TRBV7-8
size: .
J: TRBJ2-5
CDR3: CASSLGFGETQYF
DNA: TGTGCCAGCAGCTTAGGTTTCGGAGAGACCCAGTACTTC

D: .
V: TRBV18
size: .
J: TRBJ2-3
CDR3: CASSLTSLGDTQYF
DNA: TGTGCCAGCTCACTTACTAGCCTCGGAGATACGCAGTATTTT

D: TRBD2
V: TRBV5-1
size: .
J: TRBJ2-3
CDR3: CASSSPPGTSGVTDTQYF
DNA: TGCGCCAGCAGCTCCCCACCCGGGACTAGCGGAGTCACAGATACGCAGTATTTT

D: .
V: TRBV5-1
size: .
J: TRBJ2-5
CDR3: CASSLDTQETQYF
DNA: TGCGCCAGCAGCTTGGACACCCAAGAGACCCAGTACTTC

D: .
V: TRBV4-3
size: few
J: TRBJ1-6
CDR3: CASSQVHTDTYNSPLHF
DNA: TGCGCCAGCAGCCAAGTACATACCGATACCTATAATTCACCCCTCCACTTT

D: TRBD1
V: TRBV9
size: few
J: TRBJ2-6
CDR3: CASSVDRDRSGGANVLTF
DNA: TGTGCCAGCAGCGTAGATAGGGACAGGTCCGGTGGGGCCAACGTCCTGACTTTC

D: TRBD1
V: TRBV10-3
size: .
J: TRBJ2-7
CDR3: CAISGTGGSYEQYF
DNA: TGTGCCATCAGTGGGACAGGGGGCTCCTACGAGCAGTACTTC

D: .
V: TRBV5-1
size: .
J: TRBJ1-1
CDR3: CASSLGQSNTEAFF
DNA: TGCGCCAGCAGCTTGGGACAGTCGAACACTGAAGCTTTCTTT

D: .
V: TRBV19
size: .
J: TRBJ1-2
CDR3: CASSWGVYGYTF
DNA: TGTGCCAGTAGCTGGGGGGTCTATGGCTACACCTTC

D: .
V: TRBV12-1
size: .
J: TRBJ2-7
CDR3: CASSFLRDEQYF
DNA: TGTGCCAGCAGCTTTCTCCGGGACGAGCAGTACTTC

D: .
V: TRBV7-8
size: once
J: TRBJ1-1
CDR3: CASSLWGSGEAFF
DNA: TGTGCCAGCAGCTTATGGGGCAGTGGTGAAGCTTTCTTT

D: .
V: TRBV2
size: once
J: TRBJ2-7
CDR3: CASSGQSTYEQYF
DNA: TGTGCCAGCAGTGGCCAGTCAACCTACGAGCAGTACTTC

D: .
V: TRBV6-6
size: .
J: TRBJ1-1
CDR3: CGGRSAGNTEAFF
DNA: TGCGGCGGGCGGAGTGCGGGGAACACTGAAGCTTTCTTT

D: .
V: TRBV27
size: .
J: TRBJ1-6
CDR3: CASSLPAEYSPLHF
DNA: TGTGCCAGCAGTTTACCCGCGGAGTATTCACCCCTCCACTTT

D: .
V: TRBV11-2
size: .
J: TRBJ2-2
CDR3: CASSLLLAGTGELFF
DNA: TGTGCCAGCAGCTTATTATTAGCCGGCACCGGGGAGCTGTTTTTT

D: .
V: TRBV5-1
size: .
J: TRBJ1-1
CDR3: CASSYLGGYTEAFF
DNA: TGCGCCAGCAGCTATCTTGGGGGGTACACTGAAGCTTTCTTT

D: TRBD2
V: TRBV9
size: .
J: TRBJ2-2
CDR3: CASSVVPSGGMNTGELFF
DNA: TGTGCCAGCAGCGTAGTCCCTAGCGGGGGCATGAACACCGGGGAGCTGTTTTTT

D: TRBD1
V: TRBV4-1
size: once
J: TRBJ1-1
CDR3: CASSYQAQGATEAFF
DNA: TGCGCCAGCAGCTACCAAGCACAGGGGGCCACTGAAGCTTTCTTT

D: .
V: TRBV5-6
size: .
J: TRBJ1-4
CDR3: CASSFATGSEKLFF
DNA: TGTGCCAGCAGCTTTGCTACAGGGAGTGAAAAACTGTTTTTT

D: TRBD2
V: TRBV2
size: .
J: TRBJ2-3
CDR3: CASRGSSGASTDTQYF
DNA: TGTGCCAGCAGAGGGTCTAGCGGGGCTAGCACAGATACGCAGTATTTT

D: .
V: TRBV19
size: .
J: TRBJ2-7
CDR3: CASSIVGSYEQYF
DNA: TGTGCCAGTAGTATTGTAGGGAGCTACGAGCAGTACTTC

D: TRBD1
V: TRBV7-6
size: few
J: TRBJ2-2
CDR3: CASSLAPGGDFISGELFF
DNA: TGTGCCAGCAGCTTAGCGCCAGGGGGAGATTTTATCTCCGGGGAGCTGTTTTTT

D: .
V: TRBV19
size: few
J: TRBJ1-2
CDR3: CASKTQGEPVGYTF
DNA: TGTGCCAGTAAGACTCAGGGTGAGCCTGTCGGCTACACCTTC

D: .
V: TRBV6-6
size: .
J: TRBJ1-5
CDR3: CASRPSQRGRDQPQHF
DNA: TGTGCCAGCAGACCCTCGCAAAGGGGTAGGGATCAGCCCCAGCATTTT

D: TRBD1
V: TRBV29-1
size: .
J: TRBJ2-7
CDR3: CSVVYGTGSYEQYF
DNA: TGCAGCGTTGTGTACGGGACAGGCTCCTACGAGCAGTACTTC